One sample yielded the 16 T cell receptor beta chains listed below, sequenced in a study of T cell responses to AZD1222 COVID-19 vaccine. The table came from immunoSEQ multiplex PCR; TCRdb's copy has only in-frame clones and leaves some out. This table has some 92,000 clones, 91% appearing once. The sequencing used peripheral blood, collected on day 0 of AZD1222 vaccination. These TCRs come from an adult in good health.

CDR3 region: CASSYKGQEEAFF. The DNA of the CDR3 is TGTGCCAGCAGTTACAAGGGTCAGGAGGAAGCTTTCTTT. V usage is TRBV7-3 and J usage is TRBJ1-1, with D uncertain. Trimming shortened V by 6 bases and J by 8 bases, and 16 bases separated the two germline ends. The CDR3 loop spans 13 amino acids. The germline V gene has CDR1 SGHTA and CDR2 FQGTGA.

The chain links TRBV4-2 to TRBJ1-3; D gene unclear. Germline values: CDR1 LGHNA, CDR2 YNFKEQ. V was cut by 1 base and J by 2 bases, with 9 bases left in between. The CDR3 extends over 15 amino acids. In nucleotides, the CDR3 is TGTGCCAGCAGCCAAGCGGAGGCTGCTGGAAACACCATATATTTT. The encoded protein is CASSQAEAAGNTIYF.

This clone was recorded once. V is TRBV7-2 and J is TRBJ1-2; the D gene is possibly TRBD1 (6 bases). Germline CDR1 and CDR2: SGHTA and FQGNSA. The CDR3 loop spans 15 amino acids. Deletions cut 1 base from V and 3 bases from J, with 12 bases between. CDR3 protein: CASSLESDSYYGYTF. Written as DNA, the CDR3 is TGTGCCAGCAGCTTAGAGTCGGACAGTTACTATGGCTACACCTTC.

This clone appeared once. The chain combines TRBV6-1 with TRBJ2-7; tentatively, D is TRBD1 (5 bases). The CDR3 spans 15 residues. CDR1 is MNHNS and CDR2 is SASEGT in the germline V gene. V lost 2 bases to trimming and J lost 2 bases, with 13 bases between them. CDR3 coding DNA: TGTGCCAGCAGTGAAAGGATAGGGGAAGCCTACGAGCAGTACTTC. Amino acids: CASSERIGEAYEQYF.

Turning to this clone: Distinct nucleotide sequences in the sample also encode this CDR3. V and J are TRBV3-1 (or the pseudogene TRBV3-2) and TRBJ1-6; TRBD1 matches 8 bases. Unmatched junction bases numbered 9, after V lost 8 bases and J lost 9 bases. CDR1 LGHDT and CDR2 YNNKEL come from the germline V gene (reference sequence). The CDR3 has 14 amino acids. The CDR3 region has the DNA TGTGCCAGCTCTAGGGGACAGGTTGGTTCACCCCTCCACTTT. Its translation: CASSRGQVGSPLHF.

The chain uses TRBV5-6 and TRBJ2-3, with 7 positions matching TRBD2. V lost 6 bases, J lost 1 base, and 11 bases stayed unmatched. Germline values: CDR1 SGHDT, CDR2 YYEEEE. The CDR3 is made up of 16 amino acids. CDR3 in DNA: TGTGCCAGCATTCTCTTGGGAGGGTCTGGCACAGATACGCAGTATTTT. Translated: CASILLGGSGTDTQYF.

The chain carries TRBV6-1 and TRBJ2-7; D might be TRBD1 (6 bases). The CDR3 covers 14 residues. Germline CDR1 and CDR2: MNHNS and SASEGT. V lost 0 bases and J lost 1, with 7 bases in between. CDR3: CASSEADRSYEQYF. In nucleotides, the CDR3 is TGTGCCAGCAGTGAAGCTGACAGGTCCTACGAGCAGTACTTC.

The rearrangement joins TRBV19 to TRBJ1-5; D perhaps matches TRBD1 (6 bases). CDR3 length equals 15 residues. Trimming removed 0 bases from V and 4 bases from J, with 10 bases in between. CDR1 is LNHDA, CDR2 SQIVND, per germline (reference sequence). Written as DNA, the CDR3 is TGTGCCAGTAGTATAGAAACGACAGGTAATCAGCCCCAGCATTTT. Translation: CASSIETTGNQPQHF.

The chain is built from TRBV11-2 and TRBJ2-2; D gene uncertain. The CDR3 is 14 residues long. Per germline, CDR1 SGHAT and CDR2 FQNNGV. V lost 2 bases to trimming and J lost 2 bases, with 6 bases between them. In DNA form, the CDR3 reads TGTGCCAGCAGCTTACTACGAAACACCGGGGAGCTGTTTTTT. The encoded protein is CASSLLRNTGELFF.

This chain links TRBV27 with TRBJ2-7, with no clear D. The CDR3 is 14 residues long. The germline CDR1 and CDR2 sequences are MNHEY and SMNVEV (reference sequence). V lost 5 bases, J lost 5 bases, and 16 bases lay in between. Here the CDR3 DNA reads TGTGCCAGCAGTAATGGGTTTTCGGCTGACGAGCAGTACTTC. It yields the protein CASSNGFSADEQYF.

V gene TRBV7-3 combines with J gene TRBJ2-7; D remains ambiguous. The V end lost 1 base, the J end lost 4 bases, and 8 bases lay between the germline ends. Germline CDR1 SGHTA, CDR2 FQGTGA. The CDR3 is 13 residues long. The CDR3 DNA is TGTGCCAGCAGCTTAAATCCTCGGTACGAGCAGTACTTC. It specifies CASSLNPRYEQYF.

A remark on this clone: The sample contains more than one DNA sequence encoding this CDR3. The chain uses TRBV9 and TRBJ2-5; D unclear. This CDR3 is 11 amino acids long. The V end lost 3 bases, the J end lost 4 bases, and 4 bases lay between the germline ends. CDR1 and CDR2 from the germline V gene are SGDLS and YYNGEE. DNA for the CDR3: TGTGCCAGCAGCGGGGGAGAGACCCAGTACTTC. Translating it yields CASSGGETQYF. Based on the CDR3 plus reference TRBV9 and TRBJ2-5, the full variable domain is DSGVTQTPKHLITATGQRVTLRCSPRSGDLSVYWYQQSLDQGLQFLIQYYNGEERAKGNILERFSAQQFPDLHSELNLSSLELGDSALYFCASSGGETQYFGPGTRLLVL.

This sequence joins TRBV19 and TRBJ1-2; a weak D match, TRBD1 (6 bases). V gave up 3 bases and J gave up 3 bases, with 14 bases separating them. Germline V gives CDR1 LNHDA, CDR2 SQIVND (reference sequence). CDR3 length equals 15 residues. This CDR3 is CASSIIRGRDYGYTF. For the CDR3, the DNA is TGTGCCAGTAGTATTATTCGGGGGCGCGACTATGGCTACACCTTC.

This clone was recorded only once. V gene TRBV3-1 (or the pseudogene TRBV3-2) combines with J gene TRBJ2-3, with unresolved D. V was shortened by 8 bases and J by 0 bases, with 12 bases between the two germline ends. Germline CDR1 and CDR2: LGHDT and YNNKEL (reference sequence). This CDR3 is 14 amino acids long. The CDR3 loop is CASQTRSSTDTQYF. CDR3 coding DNA: TGTGCCAGCCAGACGAGGTCTAGCACAGATACGCAGTATTTT.

The rearrangement uses TRBV6-5 and TRBJ1-1; the D is unclear. The CDR3 loop spans 12 amino acids. Germline values: CDR1 MNHEY, CDR2 SVGAGI. V lost 8 bases and J lost 11, with 18 bases in between. DNA of the CDR3: TGTGCCAGCTATCCTTCAGAAGCCGTGGCTTTCTTT. It translates to CASYPSEAVAFF.

The chain recombines TRBV4-1 with TRBJ1-1; D ambiguous. This CDR3 region has 17 residues. Looked up from germline, CDR1 is MGHRA and CDR2 is YSYEKL. V shed 1 base and J shed 1 base, with 16 bases lying between them. The CDR3 nucleotides read TGCGCCAGCAGCCAAGCTGATATGGGGTTCACGAACACTGAAGCTTTCTTT. Its protein product is CASSQADMGFTNTEAFF.